This is a list of T cell receptor beta chains from one sample in a study of blood T cell repertoires in COVID-19. Produced via immunoSEQ multiplex PCR; TCRdb's table is partial and in-frame only. Found here are over 250,000 clones, roughly 90% of them singletons; the top ten hold 2% to 3%. The sequenced sample was PBMCs or T cells enriched from blood (not recorded which). The receptors were gathered from a man aged 55 to 70 who had recovered from COVID-19. Both conserved end residues are part of each CDR3. Each record gives: J gene, V gene, D gene, CDR3 protein. The D gene is left open where the match is weak.

j_call: TRBJ2-2
v_call: TRBV6-1
d_call: TRBD2
cdr3_aa: CASHRTSGNTGELFF

j_call: TRBJ1-1
v_call: TRBV5-8
d_call: -
cdr3_aa: CASSLDSNTEAFF

j_call: TRBJ2-1
v_call: TRBV2
d_call: TRBD1
cdr3_aa: CASSVEGTGGFNEQFF

j_call: TRBJ1-2
v_call: TRBV5-5
d_call: -
cdr3_aa: CASSTGQFYGYTF

j_call: TRBJ2-7
v_call: TRBV19
d_call: -
cdr3_aa: CASSIFPGATYEQYF

j_call: TRBJ1-1
v_call: TRBV28
d_call: -
cdr3_aa: CASSSMGGRTEAFF

j_call: TRBJ2-2
v_call: TRBV5-4
d_call: -
cdr3_aa: CASSLTGTNTGELFF

j_call: TRBJ2-7
v_call: TRBV7-9
d_call: TRBD1
cdr3_aa: CASSSHRDRGYEQYF

j_call: TRBJ1-1
v_call: TRBV5-1
d_call: TRBD1
cdr3_aa: CASSLGAGTGGTNTEAFF

j_call: TRBJ1-4
v_call: TRBV6-5
d_call: -
cdr3_aa: CASSYSGRTNEKLFF

j_call: TRBJ1-1
v_call: TRBV10-3
d_call: -
cdr3_aa: CAISVKGVETEAFF

j_call: TRBJ2-5
v_call: TRBV7-6
d_call: -
cdr3_aa: CASSPPGAETQYF

j_call: TRBJ2-7
v_call: TRBV13
d_call: TRBD2
cdr3_aa: CASSSTSSGRTYEQYF

j_call: TRBJ1-2
v_call: TRBV5-6
d_call: -
cdr3_aa: CASSRDPNYGYTF

j_call: TRBJ2-5
v_call: TRBV5-1
d_call: -
cdr3_aa: CASTDSQETQYF

j_call: TRBJ1-1
v_call: TRBV30
d_call: -
cdr3_aa: CACTEGWGRWEAFF

j_call: TRBJ1-5
v_call: TRBV4-1
d_call: -
cdr3_aa: CASSQDGRGIQPQHF

j_call: TRBJ2-2
v_call: TRBV10-1
d_call: -
cdr3_aa: CASSELGGPNTGELFF

j_call: TRBJ1-1
v_call: TRBV7-6
d_call: -
cdr3_aa: CASSLWPTRGLNTEAFF

j_call: TRBJ1-2
v_call: TRBV7-6
d_call: TRBD1
cdr3_aa: CASSPWERGRHGYTF

j_call: TRBJ1-1
v_call: TRBV3-1/TRBV3-2
d_call: -
cdr3_aa: CASKLGRATEAFF

j_call: TRBJ2-2
v_call: TRBV24-1
d_call: TRBD2
cdr3_aa: CATRPGGGTNTGELFF

j_call: TRBJ2-3
v_call: TRBV19
d_call: TRBD2
cdr3_aa: CASGLGLADLTDTQYF

j_call: TRBJ2-1
v_call: TRBV9
d_call: TRBD2
cdr3_aa: CASSVAASGSSYNEQFF

j_call: TRBJ1-4
v_call: TRBV12-3/TRBV12-4
d_call: -
cdr3_aa: CASSLQDTEKLFF

j_call: TRBJ2-3
v_call: TRBV4-3
d_call: TRBD2
cdr3_aa: CASSPLAGGTTDTQYF

j_call: TRBJ1-2
v_call: TRBV19
d_call: TRBD1
cdr3_aa: CASGPWAGGDENYGYTF

j_call: TRBJ1-2
v_call: TRBV27
d_call: -
cdr3_aa: CASSLGGRHGYTF

j_call: TRBJ2-7
v_call: TRBV27
d_call: -
cdr3_aa: CASSLSSSAVSYEQYF

j_call: TRBJ2-1
v_call: TRBV7-6
d_call: -
cdr3_aa: CASSWAGLSYNEQFF

j_call: TRBJ1-2
v_call: TRBV7-9
d_call: -
cdr3_aa: CASSFNRIYGYTF

j_call: TRBJ1-5
v_call: TRBV6-2/TRBV6-3
d_call: -
cdr3_aa: CASSHAHYYSNQPQHF

j_call: TRBJ1-2
v_call: TRBV24-1
d_call: TRBD1
cdr3_aa: CATSDLGGQGPGGYTF

j_call: TRBJ1-6
v_call: TRBV2
d_call: -
cdr3_aa: CASSGRDNSPLHF

j_call: TRBJ1-6
v_call: TRBV6-5
d_call: -
cdr3_aa: CATQSVSVNSPLHF

j_call: TRBJ1-2
v_call: TRBV12-2
d_call: -
cdr3_aa: CASRLGLICGGGYTF

j_call: TRBJ1-5
v_call: TRBV19
d_call: -
cdr3_aa: CASSPRGNMGNQPQHF

j_call: TRBJ1-6
v_call: TRBV3-1/TRBV3-2
d_call: -
cdr3_aa: CASSQGLNYNSPLHF

j_call: TRBJ1-2
v_call: TRBV7-2
d_call: -
cdr3_aa: CASSTDLQGTNYGYTF

j_call: TRBJ2-3
v_call: TRBV18
d_call: -
cdr3_aa: CASSPNTFTDTQYF

j_call: TRBJ1-4
v_call: TRBV7-8
d_call: TRBD1
cdr3_aa: CASRSRRGTGDEKLFF

j_call: TRBJ1-1
v_call: TRBV10-3
d_call: -
cdr3_aa: CANSPATNTEAFF

j_call: TRBJ2-1
v_call: TRBV19
d_call: -
cdr3_aa: CASSIESSYNEQFF

j_call: TRBJ1-4
v_call: TRBV5-8
d_call: -
cdr3_aa: CASSLSSATNEKLFF

j_call: TRBJ1-6
v_call: TRBV2
d_call: -
cdr3_aa: CASSGRDYSPLHF

j_call: TRBJ1-3
v_call: TRBV9
d_call: TRBD1
cdr3_aa: CASSVSDRGNSGNTIYF

j_call: TRBJ1-6
v_call: TRBV3-1/TRBV3-2
d_call: -
cdr3_aa: CASSDRSNSPLHF

j_call: TRBJ1-2
v_call: TRBV24-1
d_call: TRBD1
cdr3_aa: CATSDPGGKGFNF